A single T cell receptor beta chain is shown here with its context. What it binds is not known. Generated by immunoSEQ multiplex PCR, the TCRdb table keeps only in-frame clones and is missing some. The data hold tens of thousands of clones, with around 94% observed a single time. This sample was taken from a study of cytomegalovirus exposure and HLA in healthy donors. The study's findings and limits: Among TCR sequences, most were rare, though some public TCRs appeared in many donors. Reported performance of the classifier showed diagnosis of cytomegalovirus status with high specificity and sensitivity.

The specimen sequenced was PBMCs. The sequence came from a woman under 30 in good health and CMV-seropositive.

CDR3 sequence (DNA): TGTGCCAGTAAAGCGGCCGGGGAGCTGTTTTTT. This sequence encodes CASKAAGELFF. The chain is built from TRBV19 and TRBJ2-2; tentatively, D is TRBD2 (5 bases). The CDR3 totals 11 residues. CDR1 is LNHDA and CDR2 is SQIVND in the germline V gene (reference sequence). V lost 7 bases to trimming and J lost 6 bases, with 6 bases between them.